The 25 T cell receptor beta chains presented below share a single source sample, sequenced in a study of cytomegalovirus exposure and HLA in healthy donors. 60 Vbeta and 13 Jbeta primers were used in PCR. Profiling relied on immunoSEQ multiplex PCR, and the TCRdb table lists in-frame clones only, not all of them. The sample lists under 100,000 clones, 65% to 80% seen once, with about 3.1% in the top ten. Sequenced sample: PBMCs. These receptors came from a man aged 35 to 55 in good health and CMV-seronegative.

Remarks on this clone: One base away lies a much larger clone, so this may be a sequencing read error. The chain couples TRBV7-2 to TRBJ2-7, with D uncertain. V shed 2 bases and J shed 2 bases, with 4 bases lying between them. Germline lookup yields CDR1 SGHTA and CDR2 FQGNSA. The CDR3 has 12 residues. The CDR3 bases are TGTGCCAGCAGCTTACAGACCTACGAGCAGTACTTC. Amino acids: CASSLQTYEQYF.

This rearrangement joins TRBV21-1 to TRBJ1-1. TRBV21-1 is marked as a pseudogene. The CDR3 is made up of 15 amino acids. CDR3 residues: CASSKAGGLNTEAFF. The CDR3 DNA reads as TGTGCCAGCAGCAAAGCCGGGGGGTTGAACACTGAAGCTTTCTTT.

The chain employs TRBV11-2 and TRBJ1-2; 7 nucleotides match TRBD1. Trimming cost V 5 bases and J 5 bases; bases outside gene matches: 8. Germline CDR1 SGHAT, CDR2 FQNNGV. The CDR3 totals 14 residues. The CDR3 reads CASSISGTEYGYTF. CDR3 sequence (DNA): TGTGCCAGCAGCATTTCCGGGACAGAGTATGGCTACACCTTC.

There are a few counts of this clone. The chain is built from TRBV6-6 and TRBJ2-2; D may be TRBD2 (6 bases). This CDR3 spans 16 amino acids. V lost 7 bases to trimming and J lost 3 bases, with 18 bases between them. Germline-derived CDR1 and CDR2 are MNHNY and SVGAGI (reference sequence). The CDR3 nucleotides read TGTGCCAGCAATATCCGACCCCCGGGGGACACCGGGGAGCTGTTTTTT. It is translated as CASNIRPPGDTGELFF.

This chain uses TRBV6-5 with TRBJ2-5; 10 nucleotides line up with TRBD2. V lost 7 bases, J lost 5 bases, and 7 bases stayed unmatched. Per germline, CDR1 MNHEY and CDR2 SVGAGI. The CDR3 extends over 14 amino acids. This CDR3 reads CASNIAGGRETQYF. DNA of the CDR3: TGTGCCAGCAATATAGCGGGGGGCCGGGAGACCCAGTACTTC.

The CDR3 DNA reads TGTGCCAGTAGTAACCCTACCTTCTCTGGAAACACCATATATTTT. Encoded protein: CASSNPTFSGNTIYF. The chain couples TRBV19 to TRBJ1-3; D uncertain. The CDR3 covers 15 residues. Germline V lookup: CDR1 LNHDA, CDR2 SQIVND (reference sequence). V lost 4 bases to trimming and J lost 0 bases, with 10 bases between them.

The chain employs TRBV7-2 and TRBJ1-2; D is ambiguous. The CDR3 spans 14 residues. V was trimmed by 6 bases and J by 2 bases, leaving 13 bases between them. The V gene's germline CDR1 is SGHTA and CDR2 FQGNSA. As DNA, the CDR3 is TGTGCCAGCAGGCCCGCCGGTTTGAACTATGGCTACACCTTC. It codes for CASRPAGLNYGYTF.

The chain uses TRBV25-1 and TRBJ2-7; D gene ambiguous. The CDR3 has 12 amino acids. Germline V gives CDR1 MGHDK, CDR2 SYGVNS. V was pared by 4 bases and J by 2 bases, with 6 bases between. The CDR3, as DNA: TGTGCCAGCAGTGTTAGCCCCTACGAGCAGTACTTC. Protein product: CASSVSPYEQYF.

This chain joins TRBV4-3 and TRBJ1-3, with a possible D match to TRBD1 (5 bases). CDR1 and CDR2 (germline): LGHNA, YSLEER. The ends were cut back, 0 bases at V and 4 bases at J, with 16 bases in the middle. The CDR3 has 17 residues. Written as DNA, the CDR3 is TGCGCCAGCAGCCAAGATACAGGCTTGGGTTCGGGAAACACCATATATTTT. It translates to CASSQDTGLGSGNTIYF.

This chain uses TRBV5-1 with TRBJ2-4; the D gene is possibly TRBD2 (5 bases). V lost 1 base, J lost 1 base, and 12 bases lay in between. This CDR3 region has 16 residues. Germline assignment: CDR1 SGHRS and CDR2 YFSETQ. CDR3: CASSLSTSWAKNIQYF. CDR3 in DNA: TGCGCCAGCAGCTTGAGTACTAGTTGGGCCAAAAACATTCAGTACTTC. Full variable domain (rest looked up from reference TRBV5-1 and TRBJ2-4): KAGVTQTPRYLIKTRGQQVTLSCSPISGHRSVSWYQQTPGQGLQFLFEYFSETQRNKGNFPGRFSGRQFSNSRSEMNVSTLELGDSALYLCASSLSTSWAKNIQYFGAGTRLSVL.

The J gene is TRBJ1-1, the V gene TRBV5-5, with TRBD1 matching 8 bases. V lost 6 bases and J lost 1; bases outside the gene matches: 2. The germline V gene encodes CDR1 SGHKS and CDR2 YYEKEE (reference sequence). The CDR3 runs to 13 residues. CDR3 residues: CASTTGGNTEAFF. In nucleotides, the CDR3 is TGTGCCAGCACCACAGGGGGGAACACTGAAGCTTTCTTT.

The CDR3: CASRTRAYEQYF. In DNA form, the CDR3 reads TGTGCCAGCAGAACTAGGGCCTACGAGCAGTACTTC. J is TRBJ2-7 and V is TRBV28; D is possibly TRBD2 (5 bases). Germline-derived CDR1 and CDR2 are MDHEN and SYDVKM. CDR3 length: 12 amino acids. Trimming took off 6 bases at V and 2 bases at J, with 8 bases between the two ends.

The V and J genes are TRBV7-6 and TRBJ1-1, with 10 bases identical to TRBD1. The CDR3 is made up of 15 amino acids. With 1 base clipped from V and 5 bases from J, the junction kept 4 bases outside the gene matches. Germline V lookup: CDR1 SGHVS, CDR2 FNYEAQ. The CDR3 is CASSLDGQGGTEAFF. CDR3 bases: TGTGCCAGCAGCTTAGACGGACAGGGGGGGACTGAAGCTTTCTTT.

The rearrangement uses TRBV29-1 and TRBJ2-5, with D possibly matching TRBD2 (5 bases). This CDR3 is 13 amino acids long. Germline assignment: CDR1 SQVTM and CDR2 ANQGSEA. Trimming shortened V by 3 bases and J by 5 bases, and 13 bases separated the two germline ends. CDR3 nucleotides: TGCAGCGTTGACAGGACTCTTGGGGAGACCCAGTACTTC. It yields the protein CSVDRTLGETQYF.

The chain joins TRBV7-6 to TRBJ1-1; 8 bases align to TRBD1. V lost 0 bases and J lost 5; bases outside the gene matches: 2. CDR1 and CDR2 (germline): SGHVS, FNYEAQ. The CDR3 sequence is 14 residues long. The CDR3 reads CASSLAYRGTEAFF. CDR3 DNA sequence: TGTGCCAGCAGCTTAGCCTACAGGGGGACTGAAGCTTTCTTT.

The chain's CDR3 is CASRARQGTEAFF. The CDR3 DNA follows: TGTGCCAGCAGGGCCCGACAGGGCACTGAAGCTTTCTTT. This chain connects TRBV2 to TRBJ1-1; 7 nucleotides agree with TRBD1. CDR3 length: 13 amino acids. The V segment lost 6 bases and the J segment 4 bases; nucleotides outside the gene matches: 5. Germline values: CDR1 SNHLY, CDR2 FYNNEI.

The V gene is TRBV28, the J gene TRBJ1-1; D unclear. V lost 3 bases and J 4 bases, leaving 9 bases between the germline ends. The CDR3 covers 13 residues. Germline assignment: CDR1 MDHEN and CDR2 SYDVKM. The CDR3 nucleotides are TGTGCCAGCAGTTTGGAGGGAATCACTGAAGCTTTCTTT. The encoded protein is CASSLEGITEAFF.

This sequence joins TRBV30 and TRBJ2-7, with D uncertain. The CDR3 is made up of 11 amino acids. The V and J ends lost 4 bases and 0 bases respectively, with 4 bases between them. The germline CDR1 and CDR2 sequences are GTSNPN and SVGIG (reference sequence). CDR3 sequence reads: CAWTSSYEQYF. CDR3 nucleotide sequence: TGTGCCTGGACTAGCTCCTACGAGCAGTACTTC.

This chain uses TRBV28 with TRBJ1-6, with TRBD1 identical over 9 bases. Trimming removed 2 bases from V and 10 bases from J; junction bases left unmatched: 3. The CDR3 runs 14 residues. Germline V gene lookup returns CDR1 MDHEN and CDR2 SYDVKM. CDR3 loop: CASSLRDRDSPLHF. The CDR3 nucleotides read TGTGCCAGCAGTTTAAGGGACAGGGACTCACCCCTCCACTTT.

The V and J genes are TRBV30 and TRBJ2-3; TRBD2 aligns across 9 bases. Germline V gives CDR1 GTSNPN, CDR2 SVGIG (reference sequence). The V segment lost 0 bases and the J segment 6 bases; nucleotides outside the gene matches: 4. This CDR3 comprises 14 residues. CDR3 sequence (DNA): TGTGCCTGGAGTGTCGGGCGGGGGGGCGATACGCAGTATTTT. Translating gives CAWSVGRGGDTQYF.

J is TRBJ2-7 and V is TRBV6-1; 8 nucleotides line up with TRBD1. Germline loops: CDR1 MNHNS, CDR2 SASEGT. The CDR3 spans 14 residues. V lost 4 bases, J lost 2 bases, and 4 bases stayed unmatched. The CDR3 sequence is CASSVRTGTYEQYF. In DNA, the CDR3 is TGTGCCAGCAGTGTAAGGACAGGGACCTACGAGCAGTACTTC.

The gene calls are TRBV19 and TRBJ2-5, with D perhaps TRBD2 (5 bases). V was shortened by 3 bases and J by 2 bases, with 7 bases between the two germline ends. This CDR3 has 13 amino acids. The germline CDR1 and CDR2 sequences are LNHDA and SQIVND (reference sequence). CDR3 sequence (DNA): TGTGCCAGTAGTATGGACTTTCAAGAGACCCAGTACTTC. Translated: CASSMDFQETQYF.

This clone was observed a handful of times. The chain recombines TRBV6-4 with TRBJ2-3; D is unresolved. This CDR3 region has 13 residues. The germline V and J ends were trimmed by 0 bases and 4 bases, with 5 bases remaining between them. Looked up from germline, CDR1 is MRHNA and CDR2 is SNTAGT. This chain's CDR3 is CASSDSAADTQYF. CDR3 coding DNA: TGTGCCAGCAGTGACTCGGCTGCAGATACGCAGTATTTT.

The chain combines TRBV5-4 with TRBJ2-2, with 14 bases fitting TRBD2. CDR1 and CDR2 from the germline V gene are SGHNT and YYREEE (reference sequence). V lost 4 bases to trimming and J lost 3 bases; unmatched junction nucleotides: 8. The CDR3 length is 18 residues. The CDR3 here is CASSPGLAGGSDTGELFF. DNA for the CDR3: TGTGCCAGCAGCCCCGGACTAGCGGGGGGTTCTGACACCGGGGAGCTGTTTTTT.

CDR3 loop: CASSLLVGTGESTDTQYF. DNA of the CDR3: TGTGCCAGCAGTTTATTAGTAGGGACAGGGGAGAGCACAGATACGCAGTATTTT. The genes are TRBV27 and TRBJ2-3; 10 bases are shared with TRBD1. The trim removed 1 base at V and 0 bases at J, leaving 7 bases unmatched. The length of the CDR3 is 18 residues. Per germline, CDR1 MNHEY and CDR2 SMNVEV (reference sequence).